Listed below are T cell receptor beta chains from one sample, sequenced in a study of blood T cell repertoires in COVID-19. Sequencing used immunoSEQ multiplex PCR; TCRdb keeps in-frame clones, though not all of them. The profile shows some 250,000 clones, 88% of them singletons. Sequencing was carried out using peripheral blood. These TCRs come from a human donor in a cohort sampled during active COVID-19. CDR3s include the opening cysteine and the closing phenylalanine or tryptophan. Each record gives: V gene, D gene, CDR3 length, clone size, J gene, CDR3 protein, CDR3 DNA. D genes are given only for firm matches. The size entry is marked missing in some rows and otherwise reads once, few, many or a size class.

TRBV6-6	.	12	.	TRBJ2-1	CASRSLAFEQFF	TGTGCCAGCAGATCGCTAGCATTTGAGCAGTTCTTC
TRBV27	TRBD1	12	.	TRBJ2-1	CASSPRDRGTFF	TGTGCCAGCAGTCCGCGGGACAGGGGAACGTTCTTC
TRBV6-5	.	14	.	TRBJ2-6	CASTGYSGANVLTF	TGTGCCAGCACAGGGTATTCTGGGGCCAACGTCCTGACTTTC
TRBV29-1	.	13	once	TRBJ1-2	CSVENSPNYGYTF	TGCAGCGTTGAGAACAGTCCTAACTATGGCTACACCTTC
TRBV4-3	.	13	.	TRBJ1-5	CASSQDPGQPQHF	TGCGCCAGCAGCCAAGATCCGGGTCAGCCCCAGCATTTT
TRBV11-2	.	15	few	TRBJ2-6	CASSLRGAGANVLTF	TGTGCCAGCAGCTTACGGGGGGCCGGGGCCAACGTCCTGACTTTC
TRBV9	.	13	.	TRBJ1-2	CASSVTGNYGYTF	TGTGCCAGCAGCGTAACCGGTAACTATGGCTACACCTTC
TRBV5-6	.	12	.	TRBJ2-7	CASSLASYEQYF	TGTGCCAGCAGCTTGGCTTCCTACGAGCAGTACTTC
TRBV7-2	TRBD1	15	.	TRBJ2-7	CASSVTVTGVYEQYF	TGTGCCAGCAGCGTCACGGTGACAGGGGTCTACGAGCAGTACTTC
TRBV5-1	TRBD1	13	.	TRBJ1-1	CASRRTGDTEAFF	TGCGCCAGCAGGCGGACAGGGGACACTGAAGCTTTCTTT
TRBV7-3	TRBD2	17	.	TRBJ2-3	CASSLNRLAGSTDTQYF	TGTGCCAGCAGCTTAAATCGACTAGCGGGGAGCACAGATACGCAGTATTTT
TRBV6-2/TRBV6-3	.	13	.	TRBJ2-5	CASSYEAQETQYF	TGTGCCAGCAGTTACGAGGCCCAAGAGACCCAGTACTTC
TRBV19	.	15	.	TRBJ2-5	CASKQLLAGQETQYF	TGTGCCAGTAAGCAATTGTTGGCGGGGCAAGAGACCCAGTACTTC
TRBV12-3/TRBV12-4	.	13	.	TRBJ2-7	CASSLSSPYEQYF	TGTGCCAGCAGTTTATCCAGTCCCTACGAGCAGTACTTC
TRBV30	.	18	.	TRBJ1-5	CAWSLWPGHDYSNQPQHF	TGTGCCTGGAGCCTTTGGCCGGGACACGATTATAGCAATCAGCCCCAGCATTTT
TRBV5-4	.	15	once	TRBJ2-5	CASSLDGLPQETQYF	TGTGCCAGCAGCTTGGACGGACTACCCCAAGAGACCCAGTACTTC
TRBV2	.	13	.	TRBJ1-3	CASSLTEKDTIYF	TGTGCCAGCAGCCTGACAGAGAAAGACACCATATATTTT
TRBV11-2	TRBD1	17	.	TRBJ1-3	CASSEPGQGVGGNTIYF	TGTGCCAGCAGCGAGCCGGGACAGGGGGTGGGAGGAAACACCATATATTTT
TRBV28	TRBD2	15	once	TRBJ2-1	CASSLGLAGNNEQFF	TGTGCCAGCAGTCTTGGACTAGCGGGAAACAATGAGCAGTTCTTC
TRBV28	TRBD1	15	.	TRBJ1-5	CASSRDRVVSQPQHF	TGTGCCAGCAGTCGGGACAGGGTGGTGTCTCAGCCCCAGCATTTT
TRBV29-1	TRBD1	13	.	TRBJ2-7	CSPSTGVSYEQYF	TGCAGCCCCTCGACAGGGGTTTCCTACGAGCAGTACTTC
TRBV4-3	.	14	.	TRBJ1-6	CASSQGQENSPLHF	TGCGCCAGCAGCCAAGGACAGGAAAATTCACCCCTCCACTTT
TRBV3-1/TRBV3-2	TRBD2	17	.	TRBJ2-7	CASSTSLAGVMTYEQYF	TGTGCCAGCAGCACTTCCCTAGCGGGAGTAATGACCTACGAGCAGTACTTC
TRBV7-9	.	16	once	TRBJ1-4	CASSIRDTRANEKLFF	TGTGCCAGCAGCATCAGGGACACCCGAGCTAATGAAAAACTGTTTTTT
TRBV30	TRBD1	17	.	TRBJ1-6	CAYMIGQGALGNSPLHF	TGTGCCTACATGATTGGACAGGGGGCTTTGGGCAATTCACCCCTCCACTTT
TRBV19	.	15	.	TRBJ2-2	CACGEDGIWAGELFF	TGTGCCTGTGGCGAGGATGGAATTTGGGCCGGGGAGCTGTTTTTT
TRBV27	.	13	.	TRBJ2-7	CASSYGGGYEQYF	TGTGCCAGCAGTTATGGGGGCGGGTACGAGCAGTACTTC
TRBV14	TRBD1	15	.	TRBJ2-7	CASSQPDRGDYEQYF	TGTGCCAGCAGCCAACCCGACAGGGGGGACTACGAGCAGTACTTC
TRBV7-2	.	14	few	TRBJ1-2	CASSPSAGQYGYTF	TGTGCCAGCAGCCCTTCGGCAGGGCAATATGGCTACACCTTC
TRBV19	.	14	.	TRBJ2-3	CASSRAISTDTQYF	TGTGCCAGTAGTAGGGCAATTAGCACAGATACGCAGTATTTT
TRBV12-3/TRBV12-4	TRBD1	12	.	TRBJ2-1	CASRDRANEQFF	TGTGCCAGCAGGGACAGGGCCAATGAGCAGTTCTTC
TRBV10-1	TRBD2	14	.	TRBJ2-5	CASGTSGRQETQYF	TGCGCCAGCGGGACTAGCGGGCGTCAAGAGACCCAGTACTTC
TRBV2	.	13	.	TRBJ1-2	CASRRAGNYGYTF	TGTGCCAGCCGCAGGGCGGGAAACTATGGCTACACCTTC
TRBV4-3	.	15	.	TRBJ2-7	CASSQDHGVSYEQYF	TGCGCCAGCAGCCAAGATCACGGGGTGTCCTACGAGCAGTACTTC
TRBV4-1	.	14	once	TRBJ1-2	CASSPQWTGIGYTF	TGCGCCAGCAGCCCACAATGGACGGGGATTGGCTACACCTTC
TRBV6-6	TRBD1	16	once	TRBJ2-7	CASSYSAGGTGGEQYF	TGTGCCAGCAGTTACTCGGCTGGCGGGACAGGGGGCGAGCAGTACTTC
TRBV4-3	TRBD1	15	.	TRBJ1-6	CASSDRQGVNSPLHF	TGCGCCAGCAGCGACCGACAGGGGGTCAATTCACCCCTCCACTTT
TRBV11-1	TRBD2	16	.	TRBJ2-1	CASSSRTSGSYNEQFF	TGTGCCAGCAGCTCCCGGACTAGCGGTTCCTACAATGAGCAGTTCTTC
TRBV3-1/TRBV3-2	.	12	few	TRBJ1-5	CASGKSNQPQHF	TGTGCCAGCGGCAAGAGCAATCAGCCCCAGCATTTT
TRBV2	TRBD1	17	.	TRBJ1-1	CASSDRHPGQGNSEAFF	TGTGCCAGCAGTGACCGCCATCCGGGACAGGGGAATTCTGAAGCTTTCTTT
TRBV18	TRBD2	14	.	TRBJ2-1	CASSPIAGEHEQFF	TGTGCCAGCTCACCAATAGCGGGAGAGCATGAGCAGTTCTTC
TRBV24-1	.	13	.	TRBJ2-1	CATSDIDIGEQFF	TGTGCCACCAGTGATATTGACATAGGTGAGCAGTTCTTC
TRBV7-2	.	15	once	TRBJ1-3	CASRRGGQTGNTIYF	TGTGCCAGCAGGAGGGGGGGGCAGACTGGAAACACCATATATTTT
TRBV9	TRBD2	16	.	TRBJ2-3	CASSSRLAGITDTQYF	TGTGCCAGCAGCTCCCGACTAGCGGGGATCACAGATACGCAGTATTTT
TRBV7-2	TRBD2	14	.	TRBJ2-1	CASSFRLAGGVEFF	TGTGCCAGCAGCTTTAGGCTAGCGGGAGGTGTAGAGTTCTTC
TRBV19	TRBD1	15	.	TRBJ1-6	CASSLPTGVNSPLHF	TGTGCCAGTAGTCTGCCGACAGGGGTTAATTCACCCCTCCACTTT
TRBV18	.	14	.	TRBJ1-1	CASSDQGLNTEAFF	TGTGCCAGCTCCGACCAGGGATTAAACACTGAAGCTTTCTTT
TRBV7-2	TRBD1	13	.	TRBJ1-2	CASSPTGGLGYTF	TGTGCCAGCAGCCCGACAGGGGGTCTCGGCTACACCTTC
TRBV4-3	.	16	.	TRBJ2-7	CASSQGRGPRFYEQYF	TGCGCCAGCAGCCAAGGTCGCGGGCCCCGATTCTACGAGCAGTACTTC
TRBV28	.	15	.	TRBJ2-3	CASSFRVQSTDTQYF	TGTGCCAGCAGTTTCCGGGTGCAGAGCACAGATACGCAGTATTTT
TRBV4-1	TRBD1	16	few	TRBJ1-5	CASSQDTGGGNQPQHF	TGCGCCAGCAGCCAAGATACAGGGGGCGGCAATCAGCCCCAGCATTTT
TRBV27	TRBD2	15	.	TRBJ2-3	CASTLRSGSTDTQYF	TGTGCCAGCACCCTCCGGAGCGGGAGTACAGATACGCAGTATTTT
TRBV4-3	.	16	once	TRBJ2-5	CASSQNRQGGAETQYF	TGCGCCAGCAGCCAAAATCGACAGGGAGGCGCAGAGACCCAGTACTTC
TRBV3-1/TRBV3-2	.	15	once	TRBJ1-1	CASSQDIIRPTEAFF	TGTGCCAGCAGCCAAGATATAATCAGGCCCACTGAAGCTTTCTTT